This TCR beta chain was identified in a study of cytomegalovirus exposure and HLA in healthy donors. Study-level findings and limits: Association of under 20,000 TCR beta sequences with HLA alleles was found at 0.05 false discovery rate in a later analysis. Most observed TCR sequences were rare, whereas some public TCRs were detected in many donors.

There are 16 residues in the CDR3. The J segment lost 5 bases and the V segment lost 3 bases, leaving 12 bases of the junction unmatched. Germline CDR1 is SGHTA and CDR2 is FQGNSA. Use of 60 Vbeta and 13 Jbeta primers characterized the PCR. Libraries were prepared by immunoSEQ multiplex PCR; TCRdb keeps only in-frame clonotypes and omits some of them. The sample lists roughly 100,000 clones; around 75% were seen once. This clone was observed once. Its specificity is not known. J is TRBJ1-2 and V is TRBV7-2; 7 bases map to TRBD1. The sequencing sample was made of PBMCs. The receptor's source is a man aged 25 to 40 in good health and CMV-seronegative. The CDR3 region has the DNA TGTGCCAGCAGCTTGCCTCTTAGACAGGGCATATATGGCTACACCTTC. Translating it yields CASSLPLRQGIYGYTF.